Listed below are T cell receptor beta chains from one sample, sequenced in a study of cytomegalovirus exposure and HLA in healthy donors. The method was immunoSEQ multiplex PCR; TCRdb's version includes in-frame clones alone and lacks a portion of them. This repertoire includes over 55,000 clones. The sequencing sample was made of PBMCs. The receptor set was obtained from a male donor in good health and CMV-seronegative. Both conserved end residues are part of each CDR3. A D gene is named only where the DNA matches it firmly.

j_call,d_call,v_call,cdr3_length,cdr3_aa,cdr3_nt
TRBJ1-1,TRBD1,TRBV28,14,CATAPRDRDTEDFF,TGTGCCACCGCCCCCCGGGACAGGGACACTGAAGATTTCTTT
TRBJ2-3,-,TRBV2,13,CASSDEGWGTQYF,TGTGCCAGCAGTGATGAGGGTTGGGGTACGCAGTATTTT
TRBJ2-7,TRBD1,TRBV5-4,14,CASSGGQGSYEQYF,TGTGCCAGCAGTGGGGGACAGGGCTCCTACGAGCAGTACTTC
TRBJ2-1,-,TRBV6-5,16,CASSYSAAASDNEQFF,TGTGCCAGCAGTTACTCCGCAGCGGCCTCCGACAATGAGCAGTTCTTC
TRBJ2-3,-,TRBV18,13,CASSPPAGPGQYF,TGTGCCAGCTCACCACCGGCGGGACCGGGGCAGTATTTT
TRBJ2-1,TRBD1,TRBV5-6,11,CASRGQGEQFF,TGTGCCAGCAGAGGACAGGGTGAGCAGTTCTTC
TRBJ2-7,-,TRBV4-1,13,CASSQAPGDEQYF,TGCGCCAGCAGCCAAGCCCCAGGCGATGAGCAGTACTTC
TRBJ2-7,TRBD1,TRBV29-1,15,CSVAYSFGQGNQQYF,TGCAGCGTCGCCTACTCCTTTGGACAGGGAAATCAGCAGTACTTC
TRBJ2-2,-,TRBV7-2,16,CASSPRPGFGTGELFF,TGTGCCAGCAGCCCCCGTCCCGGGTTTGGAACCGGGGAGCTGTTTTTT
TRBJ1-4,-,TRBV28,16,CASSRGVWELGEKLFF,TGTGCCAGCAGCCGCGGGGTGTGGGAGCTCGGGGAAAAACTGTTTTTT
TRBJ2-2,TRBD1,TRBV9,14,CASSEDRGPGELFF,TGTGCCAGCAGCGAGGACAGGGGTCCCGGGGAGCTGTTTTTT
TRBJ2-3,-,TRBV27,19,CASREEGLRRGQGTDTQYF,TGTGCCAGCAGGGAGGAAGGGCTAAGGAGGGGGCAGGGCACAGATACGCAGTATTTT
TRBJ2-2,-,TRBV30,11,CAWSKPGELFF,TGTGCCTGGAGTAAGCCCGGGGAGCTGTTTTTT
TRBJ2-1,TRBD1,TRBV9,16,CASSAQTGAVYNEQFF,TGTGCCAGCAGCGCTCAGACAGGGGCGGTGTACAATGAGCAGTTCTTC
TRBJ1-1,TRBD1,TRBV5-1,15,CASSPRTGVNTEAFF,TGCGCCAGCAGCCCCCGGACAGGGGTGAACACTGAAGCTTTCTTT
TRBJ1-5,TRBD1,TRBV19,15,CASSWAGGKNQPQHF,TGTGCCAGTAGTTGGGCAGGGGGCAAGAATCAGCCCCAGCATTTT
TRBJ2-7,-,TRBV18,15,CASSPPSGGAYEQYF,TGTGCCAGCTCACCACCGTCAGGCGGGGCCTACGAGCAGTACTTC
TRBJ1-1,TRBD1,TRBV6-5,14,CASSAQAGQAEAFF,TGTGCCAGCAGTGCCCAAGCGGGACAGGCTGAAGCTTTCTTT
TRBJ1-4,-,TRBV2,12,CASKSGGEKLFF,TGTGCCAGCAAAAGCGGGGGTGAAAAACTGTTTTTT
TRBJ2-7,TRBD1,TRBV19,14,CASSTRDSLREQYF,TGTGCCAGTAGTACCCGGGACAGCCTACGCGAGCAGTACTTC
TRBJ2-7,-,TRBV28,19,CASSSSPLGGLRASYEQYF,TGTGCCAGCAGTTCTAGCCCTTTAGGGGGACTAAGGGCCTCCTACGAGCAGTACTTC
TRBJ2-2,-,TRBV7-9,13,CASSLQGTGELFF,TGTGCCAGCAGCTTACAGGGAACCGGGGAGCTGTTTTTT
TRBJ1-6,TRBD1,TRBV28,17,CASSFPLLGQKNSPLHF,TGTGCCAGCAGTTTCCCACTCCTGGGACAGAAGAATTCACCCCTCCACTTT
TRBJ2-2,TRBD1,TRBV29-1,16,CSGEDTRDSNTGELFF,TGCAGCGGTGAAGATACCCGGGACAGTAACACCGGGGAGCTGTTTTTT
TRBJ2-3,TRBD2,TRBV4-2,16,CASSPQAGGLTDTQYF,TGTGCCAGCAGCCCCCAAGCGGGGGGTCTTACAGATACGCAGTATTTT
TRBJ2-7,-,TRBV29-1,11,CSATSAYEQYF,TGCAGCGCGACATCCGCCTACGAGCAGTACTTC
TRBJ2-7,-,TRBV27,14,CASSLAGSAYEQYF,TGTGCCAGCAGTTTGGCGGGGAGCGCCTACGAGCAGTACTTC
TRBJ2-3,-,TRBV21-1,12,CASRRETDTQYF,TGTGCCAGCAGGCGTGAGACAGATACGCAGTATTTT
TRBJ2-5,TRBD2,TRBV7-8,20,CASSVGNPRTSGSRAETQYF,TGTGCCAGCAGCGTAGGGAACCCACGGACTAGCGGGAGTCGGGCGGAGACCCAGTACTTC
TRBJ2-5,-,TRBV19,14,CASSIEEVSKTQYF,TGTGCCAGTAGTATAGAAGAGGTGTCGAAGACCCAGTACTTC
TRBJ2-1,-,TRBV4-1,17,CASSQDPGRGVWNEQFF,TGCGCCAGCAGCCAAGATCCCGGGCGGGGAGTTTGGAATGAGCAGTTCTTC
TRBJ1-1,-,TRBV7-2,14,CASSLAGQGTEAFF,TGTGCCAGCAGCTTAGCGGGTCAGGGCACTGAAGCTTTCTTT
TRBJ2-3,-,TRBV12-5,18,CASGLEVRGPFSTDTQYF,TGTGCTAGTGGTTTGGAAGTCCGAGGGCCCTTTAGCACAGATACGCAGTATTTT
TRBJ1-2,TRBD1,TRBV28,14,CATSPGTENYGYTF,TGTGCCACCTCGCCCGGGACAGAGAACTATGGCTACACCTTC
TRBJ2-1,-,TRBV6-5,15,CASSYSGGSDNEQFF,TGTGCCAGCAGTTACTCGGGGGGTAGCGACAATGAGCAGTTCTTC
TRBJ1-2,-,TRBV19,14,CASSMEGSIYGYTF,TGTGCCAGTAGTATGGAGGGTAGTATCTATGGCTACACCTTC
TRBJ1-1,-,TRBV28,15,CASTLGGGMNTEAFF,TGTGCCAGCACGCTAGGCGGGGGGATGAACACTGAAGCTTTCTTT
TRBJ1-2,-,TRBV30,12,CAWSAQGAGYTF,TGTGCCTGGAGTGCCCAGGGTGCTGGCTACACCTTC
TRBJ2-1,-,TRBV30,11,CAFETYNEQFF,TGTGCCTTTGAAACATACAATGAGCAGTTCTTC
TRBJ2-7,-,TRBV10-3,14,CAISGGQKTYEQYF,TGTGCCATCAGTGGAGGACAGAAGACCTACGAGCAGTACTTC
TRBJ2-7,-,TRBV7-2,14,CASSLSDSGYEQYF,TGTGCCAGCAGCCTGTCGGATAGCGGCTACGAGCAGTACTTC
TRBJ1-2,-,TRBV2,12,CASTGSGGSYTF,TGTGCCAGCACCGGGTCGGGGGGAAGCTACACCTTC
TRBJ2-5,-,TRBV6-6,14,CASSSIRTVRTQYF,TGTGCCAGCAGCTCCATCAGGACAGTTCGGACCCAGTACTTC
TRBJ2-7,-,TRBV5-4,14,CASSLGGDSEEQYF,TGTGCCAGCAGCTTGGGCGGGGATTCGGAAGAGCAGTACTTC
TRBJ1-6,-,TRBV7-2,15,CASSPQGGEGSPLHF,TGTGCCAGCAGCCCCCAGGGAGGTGAGGGCTCACCCCTACACTTT
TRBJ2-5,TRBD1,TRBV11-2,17,CASSLVPSGTGQETQYF,TGTGCCAGCAGCTTAGTTCCCTCCGGGACAGGGCAAGAGACCCAGTACTTC
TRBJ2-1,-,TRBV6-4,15,CASSDRADLDNEQFF,TGTGCCAGCAGTGACAGAGCGGACCTCGACAATGAGCAGTTCTTC
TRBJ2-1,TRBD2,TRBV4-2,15,CASSPTTLAGGKQFF,TGTGCCAGCAGTCCAACTACACTAGCGGGAGGAAAGCAGTTCTTC
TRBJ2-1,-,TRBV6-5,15,CASSQSASSYNEQFF,TGTGCCAGCAGTCAAAGCGCGAGCTCCTACAATGAGCAGTTCTTC
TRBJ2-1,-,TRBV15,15,CATSRDRTVDNEQFF,TGTGCCACCAGCAGAGACAGGACAGTCGACAATGAGCAGTTCTTC
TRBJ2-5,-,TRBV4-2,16,CASSQDTGSVRETQYF,TGTGCCAGCAGCCAAGATACCGGGTCAGTGAGAGAGACCCAGTACTTC
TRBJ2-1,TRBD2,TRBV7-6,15,CASSAGGGRDNEQFF,TGTGCCAGCAGCGCGGGGGGGGGCCGTGATAATGAGCAGTTCTTC
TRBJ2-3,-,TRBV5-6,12,CASRQSSDTQYF,TGTGCCAGCCGCCAAAGCTCAGATACGCAGTATTTT
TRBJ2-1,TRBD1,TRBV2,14,CASSLNRGPNEQFF,TGTGCCAGCAGTCTCAACAGGGGACCCAATGAGCAGTTCTTC
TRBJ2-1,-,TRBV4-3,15,CASSQELAMYNEQFF,TGCGCCAGCAGCCAAGAGCTAGCTATGTACAATGAGCAGTTCTTC
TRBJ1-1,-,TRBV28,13,CASSLRRNTEAFF,TGTGCCAGCAGTCTCAGAAGAAACACTGAAGCTTTCTTT
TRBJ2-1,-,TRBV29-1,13,CSVTRRTDNEQFF,TGCAGCGTTACCAGGCGTACCGACAATGAGCAGTTCTTC
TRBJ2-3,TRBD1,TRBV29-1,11,CSVKLTGGQYF,TGCAGCGTGAAGCTGACAGGGGGGCAGTATTTT